Listed below are T cell receptor beta chains from one sample, sequenced in a study of CD8 T cells in ankylosing spondylitis. Via MiXCR, TCRdb re-called the 5' RACE reads, giving one row per CDR3 protein. The repertoire consists of about 90,000 distinct CDR3 sequences, with approximately 8.9% occurring once and the leading ten covering 30%. The sample taken for sequencing was blood, either unsorted or a sorted T cell fraction (not recorded which). The source of these receptors is a male donor with ankylosing spondylitis. Both conserved end residues are part of each CDR3. The D gene is left open where the match is weak. Size is stated for part of the rows, as once, few or many counts, or as a class when the clone is expanded.

many	TRBJ2-7	TRBV2	TRBD1	CASSEFPGQGSLEQYF	TGTGCCAGCAGTGAATTCCCGGGACAGGGGTCTCTCGAGCAGTACTTC
few	TRBJ1-2	TRBV6-6	NA	CASSLTGYYGYTF	TGTGCCAGCAGCCTTACAGGATACTATGGCTACACCTTC
many	TRBJ2-1	TRBV7-9	TRBD2	CASSSDSGEQFF	TGTGCCAGCAGCTCCGATAGCGGGGAGCAGTTCTTC
many	TRBJ1-5	TRBV10-1	TRBD1	CASRGVEGATNQPQHF	TGCGCCAGCAGGGGGGTCGAGGGGGCGACTAATCAGCCCCAGCATTTT
few	TRBJ2-7	TRBV30	TRBD2	CALSPLAGVDEQYF	TGTGCCCTATCCCCTCTAGCGGGAGTTGACGAGCAGTACTTC
many	TRBJ2-3	TRBV29-1	NA	CSAPTQRGTQYF	TGCAGCGCGCCTACACAAAGGGGTACGCAGTATTTT
few	TRBJ2-1	TRBV12-3/TRBV12-4	NA	CASNLGANEQFF	TGTGCCAGCAATCTTGGAGCGAATGAGCAGTTCTTC
NA	TRBJ2-7	TRBV13	NA	CASSALDREGPYEQYF	TGTGCCAGCAGCGCTCTCGACAGGGAGGGTCCCTACGAGCAGTACTTC
many	TRBJ2-2	TRBV6-2/TRBV6-3	NA	CASTEVPTNTGELFF	TGTGCCAGCACCGAGGTACCGACGAACACCGGGGAGCTGTTTTTT
many	TRBJ1-1	TRBV3-1	NA	CASSQGRRFMNTEAFF	TGTGCCAGCAGCCAGGGCCGAAGGTTCATGAACACTGAAGCTTTCTTT
many	TRBJ1-1	TRBV25-1	NA	CASSTRAGGTEAFF	TGTGCCAGCAGCACCAGGGCGGGGGGCACTGAAGCTTTCTTT
few	TRBJ2-1	TRBV27	NA	CASSIHRDLEQFF	TGTGCCAGCAGTATCCACCGGGACCTAGAGCAGTTCTTC
NA	TRBJ2-5	TRBV5-1	TRBD2	CASSLGVAGGETQYF	TGCGCCAGCAGCTTGGGGGTAGCGGGAGGTGAGACCCAGTACTTC
few	TRBJ2-1	TRBV3-1	TRBD2	CASSQIPAGGYNEQFF	TGTGCCAGCAGCCAAATTCCAGCGGGAGGGTACAATGAGCAGTTCTTC
few	TRBJ1-1	TRBV7-9	TRBD1	CASSKDRGTEAFF	TGTGCCAGCAGCAAGGACAGGGGTACTGAAGCTTTCTTT
many	TRBJ2-7	TRBV3-1	TRBD2	CASSQEPSGWDEQYF	TGTGCCAGCAGCCAAGAACCTAGCGGGTGGGACGAGCAGTACTTC
NA	TRBJ2-7	TRBV20-1	TRBD1	CSAKTGTSYEQYF	TGCAGTGCTAAGACAGGGACCTCCTACGAGCAGTACTTC
NA	TRBJ1-2	TRBV11-2	TRBD1	CASSSTGVYGYTF	TGTGCCAGCAGCTCGACAGGGGTGTATGGCTACACCTTC
NA	TRBJ1-6	TRBV6-1	NA	CAGGTYNSPLHF	TGTGCCGGGGGGACTTATAATTCACCCCTCCACTTT
NA	TRBJ1-5	TRBV7-9	TRBD1	CASSFSTGFDQPQHF	TGTGCCAGCAGCTTCTCGACAGGGTTTGATCAGCCCCAGCATTTT
NA	TRBJ2-5	TRBV15	TRBD2	CATQPRGGSLEETQYF	TGTGCCACCCAGCCTAGGGGCGGGAGTTTGGAAGAGACCCAGTACTTC
few	TRBJ2-2	TRBV7-9	TRBD2	CASSTSVVGTGELFF	TGTGCCAGCAGCACTAGCGTTGTTGGCACCGGGGAGCTGTTTTTT
NA	TRBJ2-1	TRBV20-1	TRBD2	CSARAETSAYVDEQFF	TGCAGTGCCCGGGCGGAGACTAGCGCCTATGTCGATGAGCAGTTCTTC
few	TRBJ2-7	TRBV5-1	NA	CASREGRAIEQYF	TGCGCCAGCAGGGAGGGACGGGCTATCGAGCAGTACTTC
few	TRBJ1-2	TRBV14	NA	CASSQETANYGYTF	TGTGCCAGCAGCCAAGAGACAGCTAACTATGGCTACACCTTC
NA	TRBJ2-1	TRBV27	TRBD2	CASTHGTSGKGEQFF	TGTGCCAGCACCCATGGAACTAGCGGGAAGGGTGAGCAGTTCTTC
NA	TRBJ2-5	TRBV6-1	NA	CASSAGIEGETQYF	TGTGCCAGCAGTGCCGGGATAGAAGGAGAGACCCAGTACTTC
many	TRBJ1-1	TRBV7-9	TRBD1	CASSRDPTGGTNTEAFF	TGTGCCAGCAGCCGAGATCCGACAGGGGGGACGAACACTGAAGCTTTCTTT
many	TRBJ2-3	TRBV27	NA	CASSPHGNTQYF	TGTGCCAGCAGTCCCCACGGGAATACGCAGTATTTT